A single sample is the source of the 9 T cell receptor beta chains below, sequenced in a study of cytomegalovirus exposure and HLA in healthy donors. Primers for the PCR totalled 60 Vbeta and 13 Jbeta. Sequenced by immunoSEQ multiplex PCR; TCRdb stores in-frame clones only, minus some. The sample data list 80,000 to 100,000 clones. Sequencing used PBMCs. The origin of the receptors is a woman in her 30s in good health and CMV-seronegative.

The CDR3 protein is CASSLVGGGNTIYF. CDR3 nucleotides: TGCGCCAGCAGCTTGGTAGGGGGCGGAAACACCATATATTTT. The chain joins TRBV5-1 to TRBJ1-3, with 7 bases matching TRBD1. The CDR3 contains 14 residues. V trimming: 0 bases; J trimming: 4 bases; junction bases outside the gene matches: 1. Germline V gene data show CDR1 as SGHRS and CDR2 as YFSETQ. Using reference TRBV5-1 and TRBJ1-3 for the parts outside the CDR3, the full variable domain is KAGVTQTPRYLIKTRGQQVTLSCSPISGHRSVSWYQQTPGQGLQFLFEYFSETQRNKGNFPGRFSGRQFSNSRSEMNVSTLELGDSALYLCASSLVGGGNTIYFGEGSWLTVV.

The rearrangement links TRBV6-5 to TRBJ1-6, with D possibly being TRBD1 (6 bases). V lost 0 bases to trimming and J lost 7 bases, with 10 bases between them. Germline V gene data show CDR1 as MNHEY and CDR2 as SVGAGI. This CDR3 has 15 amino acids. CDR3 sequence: CASSYSGTMNSPLHF. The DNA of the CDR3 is TGTGCCAGCAGTTACTCTGGGACAATGAATTCACCCCTCCACTTT.

The CDR3 reads CASSEGNTGSTDTQYF. The CDR3 nucleotides read TGTGCCAGCAGTGAAGGAAACACAGGGAGCACAGATACGCAGTATTTT. V gene TRBV25-1 combines with J gene TRBJ2-3, with a tentative D call TRBD1 (6 bases). The CDR3 consists of 16 residues. V was cut by 2 bases and J by 0 bases, with 12 bases left in between. Germline-derived CDR1 and CDR2 are MGHDK and SYGVNS.

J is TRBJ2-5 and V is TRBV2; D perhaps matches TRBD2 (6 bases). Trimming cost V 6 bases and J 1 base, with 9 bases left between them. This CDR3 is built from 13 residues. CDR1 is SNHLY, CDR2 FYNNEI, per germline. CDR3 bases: TGTGCCAGCAGCGGGACTTTCCAAGAGACCCAGTACTTC. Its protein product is CASSGTFQETQYF.

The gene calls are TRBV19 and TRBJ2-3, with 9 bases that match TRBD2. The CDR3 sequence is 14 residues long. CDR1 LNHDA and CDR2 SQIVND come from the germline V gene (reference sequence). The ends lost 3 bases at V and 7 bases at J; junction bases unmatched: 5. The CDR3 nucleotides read TGTGCCAGTAGTATCGCGGGAGGGCCAAATACGCAGTATTTT. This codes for CASSIAGGPNTQYF.

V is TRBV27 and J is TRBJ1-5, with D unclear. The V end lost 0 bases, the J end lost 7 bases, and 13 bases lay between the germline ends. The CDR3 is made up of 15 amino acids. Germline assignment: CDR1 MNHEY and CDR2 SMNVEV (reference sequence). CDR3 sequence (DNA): TGTGCCAGCAGTTTATCGGCGGGAATGCAGCAGCCCCAGCATTTT. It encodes CASSLSAGMQQPQHF.

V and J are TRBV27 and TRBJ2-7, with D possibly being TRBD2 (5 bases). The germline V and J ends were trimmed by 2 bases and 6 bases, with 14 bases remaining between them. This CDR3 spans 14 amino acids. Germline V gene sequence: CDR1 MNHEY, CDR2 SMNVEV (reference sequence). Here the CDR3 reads CASSLSPPGIEQYF. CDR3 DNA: TGTGCCAGCAGTTTAAGCCCTCCCGGGATCGAGCAGTACTTC.

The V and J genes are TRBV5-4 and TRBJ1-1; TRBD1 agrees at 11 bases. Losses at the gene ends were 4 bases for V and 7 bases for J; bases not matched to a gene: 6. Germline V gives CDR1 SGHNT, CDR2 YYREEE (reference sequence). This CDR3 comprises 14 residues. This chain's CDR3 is CASSKDRGPGEAFF. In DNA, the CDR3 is TGTGCCAGCAGCAAGGACAGGGGGCCAGGTGAAGCTTTCTTT.

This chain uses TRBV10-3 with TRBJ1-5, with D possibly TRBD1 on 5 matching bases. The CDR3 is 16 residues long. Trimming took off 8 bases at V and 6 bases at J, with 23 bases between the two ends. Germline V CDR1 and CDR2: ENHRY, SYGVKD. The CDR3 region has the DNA TGTGCCATCGACGTGGGGGGGATGTTTGGTTCTCAGCCCCAGCATTTT. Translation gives CAIDVGGMFGSQPQHF.